A selection of T cell receptor beta chains follows, all from one sample in a study of shared clonotypes between healthy human individuals. Generated by immunoSEQ multiplex PCR, the TCRdb table keeps only in-frame clones and is missing some. The data show 760,000 or so clones, around 96% seen once. The specimen was naive CD8+ T cells sorted from blood. The receptors were sampled from a man younger than 40 in good health. Each CDR3 is given with its conserved first and last residue. The D gene is left open where the match is weak. Only part of the rows carry a size: once, few, many, or a class if the clone is expanded.

TGTGCCAGCAGCGCAGACCCGGGAGCGGGGTACAATGAGCAGTTCTTC,CASSADPGAGYNEQFF,once,TRBJ2-1,TRBV9,TRBD2
TGTGCCAGCAGCTTAAGGATAGAAGATGGCTACACCTTC,CASSLRIEDGYTF,NA,TRBJ1-2,TRBV7-9,NA
TGCAGCGTTCCCCTGGGGACTAGCGACAGGTTTTTCGGGACAGATACGCAGTATTTT,CSVPLGTSDRFFGTDTQYF,NA,TRBJ2-3,TRBV29-1,TRBD2
TGTGCCAGCAGCTTCCTGGAGGCGAACACCGGGGAGCTGTTTTTT,CASSFLEANTGELFF,NA,TRBJ2-2,TRBV13,NA
TGTGCCAGCAGCGCCGAGGCGGGACTAGGCATAATAGCCAACACCGGGGAGCTGTTTTTT,CASSAEAGLGIIANTGELFF,NA,TRBJ2-2,TRBV5-4,TRBD2
TGTGCCTGGAGTGTAGAAGGGGGTCCCTACGAGCAGTACTTC,CAWSVEGGPYEQYF,NA,TRBJ2-7,TRBV30,NA
TGTGCCAGTAGGGAGGGGCGCGGCTATAGCAATCAGCCCCAGCATTTT,CASREGRGYSNQPQHF,NA,TRBJ1-5,TRBV19,NA
TGCAGCGTTGTACAGGGGGCATGGCTGTACGGCTACACCTTC,CSVVQGAWLYGYTF,NA,TRBJ1-2,TRBV29-1,TRBD1
TGTGCCAGCAGCGACAGGTTTTTCGCAGATACGCAGTATTTT,CASSDRFFADTQYF,NA,TRBJ2-3,TRBV6-4,NA
TGTGCCAGCAGTTTGGTACCCTCTGGGGCCAACGTCCTGACTTTC,CASSLVPSGANVLTF,NA,TRBJ2-6,TRBV27,NA
TGTGCCAGCAGTGAAGCGCTGGGCGGAGGCCCCTACAATGAGCAGTTCTTC,CASSEALGGGPYNEQFF,NA,TRBJ2-1,TRBV6-1,NA
TGTGCCAGCAGACTCGGACTAGCGGGAGGGCAGTACTTC,CASRLGLAGGQYF,NA,TRBJ2-7,TRBV6-5,TRBD2
TGTGCCAGCAGCGTTCTCGCTGCCGGGGAGCTGTTTTTT,CASSVLAAGELFF,NA,TRBJ2-2,TRBV9,NA
TGTGCCAGCAGCTCAGCCGGGACTATGAATGAGCAGTTCTTC,CASSSAGTMNEQFF,NA,TRBJ2-1,TRBV5-6,TRBD2
TGTGCCAGCAGTTTATCGCGGGAGTGGAATGAGCAGTTCTTC,CASSLSREWNEQFF,NA,TRBJ2-1,TRBV27,TRBD2
TGTGCCACCAGGGTGGGAGGAGGAGAAAAACTGTTTTTT,CATRVGGGEKLFF,NA,TRBJ1-4,TRBV15,NA
TGTGCCAGCAGCGGCGGAGGGGACAGGGGGCTTGATGAGCAGTTCTTC,CASSGGGDRGLDEQFF,NA,TRBJ2-1,TRBV9,TRBD1
TGTGCCAGCAGCTTCTGGACAGGGGCGGACCAGCCCCAGCATTTT,CASSFWTGADQPQHF,NA,TRBJ1-5,TRBV5-5,TRBD1